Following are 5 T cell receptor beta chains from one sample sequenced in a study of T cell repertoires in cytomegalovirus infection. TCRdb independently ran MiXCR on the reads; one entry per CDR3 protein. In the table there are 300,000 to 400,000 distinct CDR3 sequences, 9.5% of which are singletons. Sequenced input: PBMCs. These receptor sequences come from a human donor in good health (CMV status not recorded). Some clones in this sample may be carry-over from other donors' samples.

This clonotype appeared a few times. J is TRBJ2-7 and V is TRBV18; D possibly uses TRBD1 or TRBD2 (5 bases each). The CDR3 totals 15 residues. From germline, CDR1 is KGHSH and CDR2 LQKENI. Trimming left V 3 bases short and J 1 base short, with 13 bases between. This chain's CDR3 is CASSPRADTSYEQYF. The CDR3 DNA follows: TGTGCCAGCTCACCCCGAGCGGACACATCCTACGAGCAGTACTTC.

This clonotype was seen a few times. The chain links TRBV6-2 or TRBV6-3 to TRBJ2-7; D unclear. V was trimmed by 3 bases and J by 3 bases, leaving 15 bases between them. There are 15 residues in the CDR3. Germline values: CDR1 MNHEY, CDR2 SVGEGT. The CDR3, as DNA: TGTGCCAGCAGTTATCTGAGTACAGATTTCTACGAGCAGTACTTC. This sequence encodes CASSYLSTDFYEQYF.

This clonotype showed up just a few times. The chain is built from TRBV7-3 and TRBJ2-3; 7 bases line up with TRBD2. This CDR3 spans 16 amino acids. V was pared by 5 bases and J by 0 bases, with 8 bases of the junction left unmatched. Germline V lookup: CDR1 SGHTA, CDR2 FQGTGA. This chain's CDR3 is CASSINHGRSTDTQYF. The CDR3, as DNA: TGTGCCAGCAGCATCAATCACGGGAGGAGCACAGATACGCAGTATTTT.

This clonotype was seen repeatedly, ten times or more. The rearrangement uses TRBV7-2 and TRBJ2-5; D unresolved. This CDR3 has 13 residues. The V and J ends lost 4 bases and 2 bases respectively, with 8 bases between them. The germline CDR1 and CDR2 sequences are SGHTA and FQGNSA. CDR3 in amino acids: CASSSYTQETQYF. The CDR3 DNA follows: TGTGCCAGCAGCTCCTATACTCAAGAGACCCAGTACTTC.

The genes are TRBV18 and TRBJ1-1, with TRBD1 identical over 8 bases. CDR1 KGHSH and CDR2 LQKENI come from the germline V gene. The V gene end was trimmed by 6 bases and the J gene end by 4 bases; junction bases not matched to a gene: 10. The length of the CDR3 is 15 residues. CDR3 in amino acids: CASSLLTGVSTEAFF. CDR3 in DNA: TGTGCCAGCTCTCTACTGACAGGGGTTAGCACTGAAGCTTTCTTT. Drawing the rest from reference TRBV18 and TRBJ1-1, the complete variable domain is NAGVMQNPRHLVRRRGQEARLRCSPMKGHSHVYWYRQLPEEGLKFMVYLQKENIIDESGMPKERFSAEFPKEGPSILRIQQVVRGDSAAYFCASSLLTGVSTEAFFGQGTRLTVV.